These 9 T cell receptor beta chains were sequenced from one sample in a study of radiation and T cells in renal cell carcinoma. The repertoire was sequenced with immunoSEQ multiplex PCR; TCRdb's copy has only in-frame clones and lacks some. Of about 100,000 clones in the sample, roughly 88% were seen once. Time point described: blood 4 weeks post-SBRT, at nephrectomy. Treatment given: 15 Gy SBRT to primary tumor, nephrectomy 4 weeks later. Sequencing was performed on blood, taken from a patient whose treatment included radiotherapy and nephrectomy. These TCRs come from a man in his sixties with renal cell carcinoma.

The chain is built from TRBV5-1 and TRBJ1-5, with D perhaps matching TRBD1 (5 bases). This CDR3 is 13 amino acids long. Germline CDR1 and CDR2: SGHRS and YFSETQ. The V gene lost 0 bases and the J gene lost 6 bases, with 7 bases spanning the gap. The CDR3 sequence: CASSLVGLQPQHF. CDR3 in DNA: TGCGCCAGCAGCTTGGTGGGGCTTCAGCCCCAGCATTTT.

This rearrangement joins TRBV6-5 to TRBJ1-2, with D possibly being TRBD1 (5 bases). CDR1 and CDR2 from the germline V gene are MNHEY and SVGAGI. CDR3 size: 14 residues. Trimming removed 5 bases at V and 2 bases at J, with 12 bases between. CDR3 sequence (DNA): TGTGCCAGCAGTCCCCGGACACGGAACTATGGCTACACCTTC. Amino acid sequence: CASSPRTRNYGYTF.

J is TRBJ2-7 and V is TRBV28, with D perhaps being TRBD1 or TRBD2 (5 bases each). CDR3 length: 15 residues. Germline CDR1 is MDHEN and CDR2 is SYDVKM. V lost 6 bases, J lost 3 bases, and 18 bases lay in between. CDR3 region: CASSDLLEGFYEQYF. The DNA of the CDR3 is TGTGCCAGCAGCGACCTATTAGAGGGGTTCTACGAGCAGTACTTC.

CDR3 sequence reads: CASSAQMNTEAFF. CDR3 coding DNA: TGTGCCAGCAGCGCCCAAATGAACACTGAAGCTTTCTTT. V is TRBV7-7 and J is TRBJ1-1; D is uncertain. Deletions cut 5 bases from V and 0 bases from J, with 7 bases between. Looked up from germline, CDR1 is SSHAT and CDR2 is FNYEAQ (reference sequence). The CDR3 extends over 13 amino acids.

This clone was recorded only once. The rearrangement joins TRBV5-8 to TRBJ1-5; possible D gene TRBD1, 5 bases. Germline CDR1 and CDR2: SGHTS and YDEGEE. Trimming left V 1 base short and J 5 bases short, with 7 bases between. The CDR3 consists of 13 residues. CDR3 in amino acids: CASSLLGDQPQHF. The DNA for the CDR3 is TGTGCCAGCAGCTTGCTAGGGGATCAGCCCCAGCATTTT.

V usage is TRBV9 and J usage is TRBJ2-3; TRBD2 matches 9 bases. In germline, CDR1 is SGDLS, CDR2 YYNGEE. Trimming removed 2 bases from V and 0 bases from J; junction bases left unmatched: 13. The CDR3 runs to 19 residues. The CDR3 DNA reads as TGTGCCAGCAGCGTCGGGGTGGCTAGCGGGGTGTTTAGCACAGATACGCAGTATTTT. It is translated as CASSVGVASGVFSTDTQYF.

V is TRBV15 and J is TRBJ2-5; D is possibly TRBD2 (5 bases). The CDR3 runs 16 residues. Deletions cut 0 bases from V and 5 bases from J, with 16 bases between. In germline, CDR1 is LNHNV, CDR2 YYDKDF (reference sequence). The CDR3 protein is CATSRDSQGGWETQYF. In DNA form, the CDR3 reads TGTGCCACCAGCAGAGATTCACAAGGAGGTTGGGAGACCCAGTACTTC.

The rearrangement links TRBV5-1 to TRBJ2-2; TRBD2 agrees at 7 bases. Germline lookup yields CDR1 SGHRS and CDR2 YFSETQ. The V segment lost 0 bases and the J segment 6 bases; nucleotides outside the gene matches: 14. CDR3 size: 18 residues. The CDR3 DNA follows: TGCGCCAGCAGCTTGGGGTTGAGCGGGACCCCTTTGTCCGGGGAGCTGTTTTTT. Translating it yields CASSLGLSGTPLSGELFF.

The genes are TRBV5-1 and TRBJ2-2; 7 bases agree with TRBD1. V dropped 4 bases and J dropped 4; count of bases not matched to a gene: 13. Germline loops: CDR1 SGHRS, CDR2 YFSETQ. There are 17 residues in the CDR3. Written as DNA, the CDR3 is TGCGCCAGCAGCGCCAGCTGGACAGGTGGGGGCACCGGGGAGCTGTTTTTT. Its protein product is CASSASWTGGGTGELFF.